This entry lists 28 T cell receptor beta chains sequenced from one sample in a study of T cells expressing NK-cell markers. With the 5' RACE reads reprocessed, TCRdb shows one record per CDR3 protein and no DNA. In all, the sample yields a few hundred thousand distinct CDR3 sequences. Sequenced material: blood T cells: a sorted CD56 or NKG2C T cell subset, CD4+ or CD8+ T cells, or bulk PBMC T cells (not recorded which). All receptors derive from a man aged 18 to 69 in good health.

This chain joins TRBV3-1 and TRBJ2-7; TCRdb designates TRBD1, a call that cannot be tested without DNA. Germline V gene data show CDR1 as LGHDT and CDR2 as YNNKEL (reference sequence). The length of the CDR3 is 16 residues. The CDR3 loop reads CASSQDNQGSSYEQYF.

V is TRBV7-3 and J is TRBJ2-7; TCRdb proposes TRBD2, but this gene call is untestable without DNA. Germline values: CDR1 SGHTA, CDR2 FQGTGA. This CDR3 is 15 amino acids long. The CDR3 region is CASSLVVGVRGEQYF. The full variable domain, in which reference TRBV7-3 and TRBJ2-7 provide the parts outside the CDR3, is GAGVSQTPSNKVTEKGKYVELRCDPISGHTALYWYRQSLGQGPEFLIYFQGTGAADDSGLPNDRFFAVRPEGSVSTLKIQRTERGDSAVYLCASSLVVGVRGEQYFGPGTRLTVT.

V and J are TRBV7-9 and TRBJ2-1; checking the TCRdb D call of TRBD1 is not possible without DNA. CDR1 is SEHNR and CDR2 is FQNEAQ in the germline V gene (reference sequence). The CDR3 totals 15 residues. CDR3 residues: CASSLVTGRRDEQFF.

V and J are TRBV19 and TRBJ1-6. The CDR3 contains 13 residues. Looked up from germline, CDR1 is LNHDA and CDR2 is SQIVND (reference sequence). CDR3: CASRDMGNSPLHF.

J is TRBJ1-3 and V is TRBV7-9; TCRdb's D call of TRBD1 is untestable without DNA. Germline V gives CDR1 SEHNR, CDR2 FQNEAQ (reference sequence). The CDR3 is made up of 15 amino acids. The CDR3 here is CASNPGVSSGNTIYF.

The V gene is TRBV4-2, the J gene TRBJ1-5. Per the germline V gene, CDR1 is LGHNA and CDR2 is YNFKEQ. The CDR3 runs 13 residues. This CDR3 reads CASSGQFNQPQHF.

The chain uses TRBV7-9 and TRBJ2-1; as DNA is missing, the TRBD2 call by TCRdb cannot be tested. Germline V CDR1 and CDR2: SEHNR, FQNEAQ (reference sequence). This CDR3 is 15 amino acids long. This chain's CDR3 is CASRLIAAATNEQFF.

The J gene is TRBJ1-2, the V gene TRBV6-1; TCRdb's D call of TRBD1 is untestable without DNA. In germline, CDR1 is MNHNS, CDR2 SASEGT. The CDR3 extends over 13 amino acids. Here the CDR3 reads CASSEIAGHGYTF.

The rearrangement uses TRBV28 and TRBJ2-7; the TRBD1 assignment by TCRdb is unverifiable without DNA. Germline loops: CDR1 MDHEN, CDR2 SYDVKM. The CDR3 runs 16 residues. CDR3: CASTEERGGSSYEQYF. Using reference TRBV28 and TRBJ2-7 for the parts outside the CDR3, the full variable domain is DVKVTQSSRYLVKRTGEKVFLECVQDMDHENMFWYRQDPGLGLRLIYFSYDVKMKEKGDIPEGYSVSREKKERFSLILESASTNQTSMYLCASTEERGGSSYEQYFGPGTRLTVT.

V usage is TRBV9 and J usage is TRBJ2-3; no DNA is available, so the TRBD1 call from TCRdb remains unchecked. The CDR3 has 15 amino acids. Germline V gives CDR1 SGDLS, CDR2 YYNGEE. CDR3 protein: CASSDLVRVTDTQYF.

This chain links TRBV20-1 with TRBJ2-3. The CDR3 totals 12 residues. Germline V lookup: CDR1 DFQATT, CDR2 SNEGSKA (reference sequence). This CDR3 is CSAESGSDTQYF.

The CDR3 loop reads CASSLSMEGWLDSPSYNEQFF. The chain couples TRBV27 to TRBJ2-1; TCRdb selects TRBD1, and the lack of DNA leaves this call unchecked. Germline V gene sequence: CDR1 MNHEY, CDR2 SMNVEV (reference sequence). The CDR3 spans 21 residues.

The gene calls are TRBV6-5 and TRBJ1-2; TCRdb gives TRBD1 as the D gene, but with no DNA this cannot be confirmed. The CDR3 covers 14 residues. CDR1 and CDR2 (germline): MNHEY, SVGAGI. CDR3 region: CASSYRGGRKGYTF.

CDR3 amino acids: CASSQYERQVTYEQYF. The chain has TRBV3-1 and TRBJ2-7; TCRdb outputs TRBD1, but without DNA this stays unchecked. The CDR3 covers 16 residues. The germline CDR1 and CDR2 sequences are LGHDT and YNNKEL (reference sequence).

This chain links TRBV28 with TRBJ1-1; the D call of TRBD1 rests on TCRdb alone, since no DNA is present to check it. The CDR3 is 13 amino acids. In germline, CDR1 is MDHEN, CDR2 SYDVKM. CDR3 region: CASTGGLNTEAFF.

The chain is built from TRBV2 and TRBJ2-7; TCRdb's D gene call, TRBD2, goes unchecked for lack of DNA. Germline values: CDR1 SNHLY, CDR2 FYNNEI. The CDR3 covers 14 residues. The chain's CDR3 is CASSERRGGWEQYF.

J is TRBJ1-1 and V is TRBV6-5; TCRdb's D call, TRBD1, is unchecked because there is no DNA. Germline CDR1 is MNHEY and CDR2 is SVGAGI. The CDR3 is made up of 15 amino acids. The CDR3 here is CASSNDRGLNTEAFF.

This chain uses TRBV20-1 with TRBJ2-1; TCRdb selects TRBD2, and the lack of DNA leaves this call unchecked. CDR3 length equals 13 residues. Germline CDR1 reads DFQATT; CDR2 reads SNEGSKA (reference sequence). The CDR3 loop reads CSSVFGGGNEQFF.

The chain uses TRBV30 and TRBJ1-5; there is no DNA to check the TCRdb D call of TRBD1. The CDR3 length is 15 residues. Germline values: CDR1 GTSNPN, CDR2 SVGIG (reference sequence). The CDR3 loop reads CAWSGFRGQGQPQHF.

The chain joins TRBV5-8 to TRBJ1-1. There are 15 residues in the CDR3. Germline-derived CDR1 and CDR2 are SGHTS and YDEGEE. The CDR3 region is CASSFFQFLDTEAFF.

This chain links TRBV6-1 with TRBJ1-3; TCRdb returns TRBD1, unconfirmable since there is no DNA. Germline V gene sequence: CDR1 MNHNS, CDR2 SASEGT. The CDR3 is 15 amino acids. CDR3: CASSGGTTSGNTIYF.

This chain's CDR3 is CASSPRTSGGGYEQYF. The chain links TRBV7-2 to TRBJ2-7; the TCRdb call, TRBD2, lacks DNA for checking. The CDR3 contains 16 residues. Germline assignment: CDR1 SGHTA and CDR2 FQGNSA.

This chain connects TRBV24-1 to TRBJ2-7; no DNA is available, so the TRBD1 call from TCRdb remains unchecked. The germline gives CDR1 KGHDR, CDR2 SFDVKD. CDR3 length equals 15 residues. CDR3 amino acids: CATSDSTGVSYEQYF.

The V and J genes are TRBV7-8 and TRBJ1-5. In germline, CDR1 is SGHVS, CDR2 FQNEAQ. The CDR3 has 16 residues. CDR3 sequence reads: CASSLARVYSNQPQHF.

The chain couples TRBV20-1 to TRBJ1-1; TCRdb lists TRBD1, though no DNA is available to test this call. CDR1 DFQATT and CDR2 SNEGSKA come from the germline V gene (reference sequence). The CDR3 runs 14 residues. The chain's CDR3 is CRGTRAAQNTEAFF.

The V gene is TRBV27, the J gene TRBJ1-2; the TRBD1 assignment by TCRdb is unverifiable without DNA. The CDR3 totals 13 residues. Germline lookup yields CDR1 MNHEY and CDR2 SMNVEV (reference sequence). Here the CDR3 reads CATRAQGIGGYTF.

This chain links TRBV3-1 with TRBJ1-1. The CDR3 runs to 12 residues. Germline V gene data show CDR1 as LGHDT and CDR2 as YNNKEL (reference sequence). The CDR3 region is CASSRGTSAAFF.

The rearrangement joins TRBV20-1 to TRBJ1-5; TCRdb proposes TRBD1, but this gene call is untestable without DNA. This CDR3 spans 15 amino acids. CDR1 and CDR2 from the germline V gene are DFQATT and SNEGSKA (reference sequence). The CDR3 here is CSAKNLGTGDQPQHF.